The rows below give T cell receptor beta chains drawn from one sample of a study of cytomegalovirus exposure and HLA in healthy donors. TCRdb's copy holds only in-frame clones and misses some; the assay was immunoSEQ multiplex PCR. In the table there are fewer than 200,000 clones, approximately 82% of which are singletons. The sample taken for sequencing was PBMCs. The source of these receptors is a male donor in good health and CMV-seronegative. Both conserved end residues are part of each CDR3. The order of the fields is V gene, D gene, J gene, clone size, CDR3 length, CDR3 protein, CDR3 DNA. A D gene is named only where the DNA matches it firmly. Some rows have no size entry. The others give once, few or many, or a class for an expanded clone.

v_call: TRBV7-2; d_call: NA; j_call: TRBJ1-4; clone_size: NA; cdr3_length: 14; cdr3_aa: CASRIQGTNEKLFF; cdr3_nt: TGTGCCAGCAGAATACAGGGAACTAATGAAAAACTGTTTTTT
v_call: TRBV7-9; d_call: TRBD1; j_call: TRBJ1-6; clone_size: NA; cdr3_length: 15; cdr3_aa: CASSFEGTGESPLHF; cdr3_nt: TGTGCCAGCAGCTTTGAAGGGACAGGGGAGTCACCCCTCCACTTT
v_call: TRBV19; d_call: NA; j_call: TRBJ1-5; clone_size: NA; cdr3_length: 15; cdr3_aa: CASSIETEGVQPQHF; cdr3_nt: TGTGCCAGTAGTATAGAAACCGAGGGTGTCCAGCCCCAGCATTTT
v_call: TRBV6-6; d_call: NA; j_call: TRBJ1-1; clone_size: NA; cdr3_length: 12; cdr3_aa: CASSYETERSFF; cdr3_nt: TGTGCCAGCAGTTACGAGACAGAAAGGAGTTTCTTT
v_call: TRBV19; d_call: TRBD1; j_call: TRBJ1-6; clone_size: NA; cdr3_length: 12; cdr3_aa: CASSGQGSPLHF; cdr3_nt: TGTGCCAGTAGTGGACAGGGAAGTCCCCTCCACTTT
v_call: TRBV7-9; d_call: NA; j_call: TRBJ2-7; clone_size: NA; cdr3_length: 13; cdr3_aa: CSSSLDSSYEQYF; cdr3_nt: TGTTCCAGCAGCTTAGACAGTTCCTACGAGCAGTACTTC
v_call: TRBV5-6; d_call: NA; j_call: TRBJ2-6; clone_size: NA; cdr3_length: 17; cdr3_aa: CASSPRVDPSGANVLTF; cdr3_nt: TGTGCCAGCAGCCCCCGGGTGGATCCCTCTGGGGCCAACGTCCTGACTTTC
v_call: TRBV7-3; d_call: NA; j_call: TRBJ1-6; clone_size: NA; cdr3_length: 13; cdr3_aa: CASSFSENSPLHF; cdr3_nt: TGTGCCAGCAGCTTTTCTGAGAATTCACCCCTCCACTTT
v_call: TRBV29-1; d_call: NA; j_call: TRBJ2-4; clone_size: few; cdr3_length: 13; cdr3_aa: CSVESPSSNIQYF; cdr3_nt: TGCAGCGTTGAATCCCCTAGTTCGAACATTCAGTACTTC
v_call: TRBV7-3; d_call: TRBD2; j_call: TRBJ2-7; clone_size: NA; cdr3_length: 17; cdr3_aa: CASSLTSGGVTSYEQYF; cdr3_nt: TGTGCCAGCAGCTTAACGTCGGGGGGAGTAACTTCCTACGAGCAGTACTTC
v_call: TRBV5-1; d_call: NA; j_call: TRBJ1-4; clone_size: NA; cdr3_length: 16; cdr3_aa: CASRSLRGATNEKLFF; cdr3_nt: TGCGCCAGCAGGAGTCTCAGGGGAGCAACTAATGAAAAACTGTTTTTT
v_call: TRBV5-1; d_call: NA; j_call: TRBJ2-2; clone_size: NA; cdr3_length: 16; cdr3_aa: CASSLVGGTQTGELFF; cdr3_nt: TGCGCCAGCAGCTTGGTTGGAGGGACGCAAACCGGGGAGCTGTTTTTT
v_call: TRBV2; d_call: NA; j_call: TRBJ2-7; clone_size: NA; cdr3_length: 11; cdr3_aa: CASSDRDEQYF; cdr3_nt: TGTGCCAGCAGTGACAGGGACGAGCAGTACTTC